This paragraph reports one T cell receptor (beta chain). Its antigen remains unknown. The table came from immunoSEQ multiplex PCR; TCRdb's copy has only in-frame clones and leaves some out. The sample has several thousand clones; around 66% are singletons. This entry comes from a study of CD4+ T cells in melanoma. Notes on the study in general: CD8+ T cell, macrophage and B cell function reportedly correlated with neoantigen-specific CD4+ T cells.

The sequence was obtained from a human donor with melanoma. The sample was cells from a culture (not recorded whether cultured in vitro).

The CDR3 loop reads CASSPPLHF. CDR3 bases: TGTGCCAGCAGTCCACCCCTCCACTTT. The genes are TRBV28 and TRBJ1-6; D remains unclear. Trimming left V 5 bases short and J 11 bases short, with 1 base between. The length of the CDR3 is 9 residues. The germline gives CDR1 MDHEN, CDR2 SYDVKM.